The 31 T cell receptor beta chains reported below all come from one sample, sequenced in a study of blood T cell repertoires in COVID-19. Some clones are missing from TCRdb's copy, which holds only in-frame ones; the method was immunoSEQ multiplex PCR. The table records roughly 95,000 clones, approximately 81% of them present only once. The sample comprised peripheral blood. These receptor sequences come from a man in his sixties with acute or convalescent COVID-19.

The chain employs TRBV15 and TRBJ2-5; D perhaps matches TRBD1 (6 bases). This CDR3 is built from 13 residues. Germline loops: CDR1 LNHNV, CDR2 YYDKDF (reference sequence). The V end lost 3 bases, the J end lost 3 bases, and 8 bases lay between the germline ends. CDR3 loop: CATSSAGEETQYF. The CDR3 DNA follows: TGTGCCACCAGCAGCGCAGGGGAAGAGACCCAGTACTTC.

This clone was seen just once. As DNA, the CDR3 is TGTGCCAGCAGTCAACAGGGGAACACTGAAGCTTTCTTT. Protein: CASSQQGNTEAFF. The rearrangement joins TRBV7-9 to TRBJ1-1; possible D gene TRBD1, 6 bases. Germline V gives CDR1 SEHNR, CDR2 FQNEAQ (reference sequence). This CDR3 comprises 13 residues. Between the trimmed V and J ends, which lost 6 bases and 1 base, there was a span of 9 bases.

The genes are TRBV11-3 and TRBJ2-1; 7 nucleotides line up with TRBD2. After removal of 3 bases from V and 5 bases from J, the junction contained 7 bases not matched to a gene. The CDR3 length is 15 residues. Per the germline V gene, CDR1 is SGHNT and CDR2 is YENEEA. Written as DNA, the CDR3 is TGTGCCAGCAGCTTGACGGGGGGTAAAAACAATGAGCAGTTCTTC. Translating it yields CASSLTGGKNNEQFF.

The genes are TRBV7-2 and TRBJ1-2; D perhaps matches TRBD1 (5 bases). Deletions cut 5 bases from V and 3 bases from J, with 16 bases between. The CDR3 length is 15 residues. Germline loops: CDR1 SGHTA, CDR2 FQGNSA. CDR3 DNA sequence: TGTGCCAGCAGCCAGGACAAAATTTTAGACTATGGCTACACCTTC. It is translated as CASSQDKILDYGYTF. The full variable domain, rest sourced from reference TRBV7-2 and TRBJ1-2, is GAGVSQSPSNKVTEKGKDVELRCDPISGHTALYWYRQSLGQGLEFLIYFQGNSAPDKSGLPSDRFSAERTGGSVSTLTIQRTQQEDSAVYLCASSQDKILDYGYTFGSGTRLTVV.

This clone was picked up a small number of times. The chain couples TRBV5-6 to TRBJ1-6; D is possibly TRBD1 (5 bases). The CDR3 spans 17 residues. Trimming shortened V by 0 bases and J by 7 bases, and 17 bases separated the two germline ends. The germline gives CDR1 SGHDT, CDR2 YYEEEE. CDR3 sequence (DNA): TGTGCCAGCAGCTTGGTCGGGCAGGGCGATCCCAATTCACCCCTCCACTTT. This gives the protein CASSLVGQGDPNSPLHF.

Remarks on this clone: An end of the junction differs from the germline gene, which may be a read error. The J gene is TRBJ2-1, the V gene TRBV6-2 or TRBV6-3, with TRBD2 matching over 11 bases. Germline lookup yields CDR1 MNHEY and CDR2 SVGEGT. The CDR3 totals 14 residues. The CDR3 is CASSYRMVAGGPLF. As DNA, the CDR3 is TGTGCCAGCAGTTACCGGATGGTAGCGGGAGGGCCCCTCTTC.

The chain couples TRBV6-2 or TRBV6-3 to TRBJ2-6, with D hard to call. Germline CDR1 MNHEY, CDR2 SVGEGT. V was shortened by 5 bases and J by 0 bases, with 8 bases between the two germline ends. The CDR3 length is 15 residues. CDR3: CASSLQPSGANVLTF. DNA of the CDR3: TGTGCCAGCAGTCTACAGCCCTCTGGGGCCAACGTCCTGACTTTC.

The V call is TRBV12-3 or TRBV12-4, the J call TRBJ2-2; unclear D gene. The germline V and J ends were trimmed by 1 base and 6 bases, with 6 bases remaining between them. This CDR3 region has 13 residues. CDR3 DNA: TGTGCCAGCAGTTTAGTACTCGCCGGGGAGCTGTTTTTT. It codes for CASSLVLAGELFF.

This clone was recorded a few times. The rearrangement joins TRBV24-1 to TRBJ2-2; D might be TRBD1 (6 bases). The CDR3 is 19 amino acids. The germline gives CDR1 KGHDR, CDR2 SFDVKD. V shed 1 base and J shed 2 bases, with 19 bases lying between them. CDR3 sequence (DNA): TGTGCCACCAGTGATTTAGGACTTCAGGGGAAGGAAAACACCGGGGAGCTGTTTTTT. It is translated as CATSDLGLQGKENTGELFF.

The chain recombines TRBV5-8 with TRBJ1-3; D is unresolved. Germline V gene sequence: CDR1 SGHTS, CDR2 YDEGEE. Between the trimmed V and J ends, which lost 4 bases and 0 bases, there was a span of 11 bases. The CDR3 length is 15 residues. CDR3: CASSVGLNSGNTIYF. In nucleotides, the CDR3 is TGTGCCAGCAGCGTCGGACTCAACTCTGGAAACACCATATATTTT.

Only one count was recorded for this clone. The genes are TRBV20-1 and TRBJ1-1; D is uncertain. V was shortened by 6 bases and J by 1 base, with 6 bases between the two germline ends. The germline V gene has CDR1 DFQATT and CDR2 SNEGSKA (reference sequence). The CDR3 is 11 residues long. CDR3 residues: CSAAGNTEAFF. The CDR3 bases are TGCAGTGCGGCAGGGAACACTGAAGCTTTCTTT.

CDR3 residues: CASSVDTLNTEAFF. CDR3 bases: TGTGCCAGTAGTGTCGACACCTTGAACACTGAAGCTTTCTTT. This chain uses TRBV19 with TRBJ1-1; D unresolved. The CDR3 has 14 amino acids. Between the trimmed V and J ends, which lost 5 bases and 0 bases, there was a span of 10 bases. Germline-derived CDR1 and CDR2 are LNHDA and SQIVND (reference sequence).

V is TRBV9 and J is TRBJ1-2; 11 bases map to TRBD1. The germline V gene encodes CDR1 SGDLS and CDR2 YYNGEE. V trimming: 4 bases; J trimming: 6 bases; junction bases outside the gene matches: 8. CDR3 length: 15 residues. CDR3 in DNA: TGTGCCAGCAGCTCCAGGACAGGGGGCGCAGATGGCTACACCTTC. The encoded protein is CASSSRTGGADGYTF.

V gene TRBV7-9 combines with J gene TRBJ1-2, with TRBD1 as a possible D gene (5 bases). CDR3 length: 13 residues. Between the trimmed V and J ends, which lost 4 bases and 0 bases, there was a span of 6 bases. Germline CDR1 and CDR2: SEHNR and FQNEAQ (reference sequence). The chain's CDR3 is CASSSTANYGYTF. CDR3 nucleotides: TGTGCCAGCAGCTCGACAGCTAACTATGGCTACACCTTC.

The CDR3 is CASSPGGLAYEQYF. For the CDR3, the DNA is TGTGCCAGCTCACCGGGGGGGCTCGCCTACGAGCAGTACTTC. This chain connects TRBV18 to TRBJ2-7; D is perhaps TRBD2 (7 bases). Germline loops: CDR1 KGHSH, CDR2 LQKENI. V shed 3 bases and J shed 2 bases, with 11 bases lying between them. The CDR3 sequence is 14 residues long.

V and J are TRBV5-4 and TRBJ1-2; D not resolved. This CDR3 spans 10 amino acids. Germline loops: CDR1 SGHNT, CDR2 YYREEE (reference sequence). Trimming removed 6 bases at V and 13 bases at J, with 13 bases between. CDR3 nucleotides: TGTGCCAGCAACATGACTTGCCCCACCTTC. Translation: CASNMTCPTF.

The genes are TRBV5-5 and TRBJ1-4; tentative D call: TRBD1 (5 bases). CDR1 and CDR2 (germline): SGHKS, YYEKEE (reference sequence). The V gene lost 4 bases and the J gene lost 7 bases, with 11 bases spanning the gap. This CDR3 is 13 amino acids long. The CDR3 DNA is TGTGCCAGCAGCAGGGGTTCGGGTGAAAAACTGTTTTTT. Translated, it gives CASSRGSGEKLFF.

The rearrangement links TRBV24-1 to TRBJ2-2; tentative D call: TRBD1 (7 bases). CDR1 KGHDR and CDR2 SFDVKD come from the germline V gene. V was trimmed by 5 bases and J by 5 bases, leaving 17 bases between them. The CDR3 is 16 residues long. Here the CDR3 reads CATSAGDRDWTGELFF. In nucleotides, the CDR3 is TGTGCCACCAGTGCAGGAGACAGGGACTGGACCGGGGAGCTGTTTTTT.

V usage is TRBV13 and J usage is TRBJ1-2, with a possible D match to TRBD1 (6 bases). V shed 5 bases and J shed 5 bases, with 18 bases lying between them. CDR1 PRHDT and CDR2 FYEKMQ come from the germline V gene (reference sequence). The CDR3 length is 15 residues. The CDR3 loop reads CASSQGQGIVYGYTF. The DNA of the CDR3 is TGTGCCAGCAGCCAAGGGCAGGGGATAGTATATGGCTACACCTTC.

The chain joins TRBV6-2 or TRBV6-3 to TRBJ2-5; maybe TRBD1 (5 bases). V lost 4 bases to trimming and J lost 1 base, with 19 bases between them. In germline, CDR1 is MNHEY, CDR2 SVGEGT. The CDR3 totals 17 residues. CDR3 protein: CASSFRSLQVTQETQYF. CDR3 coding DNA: TGTGCCAGCAGTTTCCGCTCCTTACAGGTCACCCAAGAGACCCAGTACTTC.

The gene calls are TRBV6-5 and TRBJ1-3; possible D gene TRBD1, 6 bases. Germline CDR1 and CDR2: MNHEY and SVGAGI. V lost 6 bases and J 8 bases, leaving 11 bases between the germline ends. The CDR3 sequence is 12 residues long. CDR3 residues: CASSPTGHTIYF. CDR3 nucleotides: TGTGCCAGCAGCCCGACAGGACACACCATATATTTT.

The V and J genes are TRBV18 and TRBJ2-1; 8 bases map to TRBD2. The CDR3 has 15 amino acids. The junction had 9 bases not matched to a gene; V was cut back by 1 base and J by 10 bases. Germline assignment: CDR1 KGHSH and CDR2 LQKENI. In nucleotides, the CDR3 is TGTGCCAGCTCACCACAGCGGGAGAGTGGAGAAGAGCAGTTCTTC. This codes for CASSPQRESGEEQFF.

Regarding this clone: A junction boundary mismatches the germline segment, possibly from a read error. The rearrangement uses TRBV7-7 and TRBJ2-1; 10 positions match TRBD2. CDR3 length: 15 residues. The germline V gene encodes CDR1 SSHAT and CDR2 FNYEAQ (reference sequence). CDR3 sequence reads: CASSALAGVLNEQFF. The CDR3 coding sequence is TGTGCTAGCAGCGCGCTAGCGGGGGTCCTAAATGAGCAGTTCTTC.

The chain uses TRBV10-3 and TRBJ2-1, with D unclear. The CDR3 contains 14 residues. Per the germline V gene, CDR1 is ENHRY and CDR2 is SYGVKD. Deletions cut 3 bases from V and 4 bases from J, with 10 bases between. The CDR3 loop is CAISDSVVYNEQFF. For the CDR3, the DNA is TGTGCCATCAGTGATTCCGTCGTATACAATGAGCAGTTCTTC.

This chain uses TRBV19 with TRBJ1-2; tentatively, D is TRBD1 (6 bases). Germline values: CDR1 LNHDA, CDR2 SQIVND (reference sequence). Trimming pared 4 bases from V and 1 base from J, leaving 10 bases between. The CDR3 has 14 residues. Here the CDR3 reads CASSTSDSNYGYTF. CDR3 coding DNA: TGTGCCAGTAGTACCTCGGACAGTAACTATGGCTACACCTTC.

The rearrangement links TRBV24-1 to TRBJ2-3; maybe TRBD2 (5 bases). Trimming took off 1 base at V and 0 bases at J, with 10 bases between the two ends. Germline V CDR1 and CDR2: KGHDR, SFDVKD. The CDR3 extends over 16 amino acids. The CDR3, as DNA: TGTGCCACCAGTGATTTAGGCAGCGGTAGCACAGATACGCAGTATTTT. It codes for CATSDLGSGSTDTQYF.

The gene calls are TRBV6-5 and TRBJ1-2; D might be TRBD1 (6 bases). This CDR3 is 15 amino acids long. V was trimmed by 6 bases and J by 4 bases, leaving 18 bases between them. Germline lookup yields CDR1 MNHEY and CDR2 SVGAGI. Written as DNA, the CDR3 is TGTGCCAGCAGGCCCGACAGGCGTGGGAGCTATGGCTACACCTTC. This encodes CASRPDRRGSYGYTF.

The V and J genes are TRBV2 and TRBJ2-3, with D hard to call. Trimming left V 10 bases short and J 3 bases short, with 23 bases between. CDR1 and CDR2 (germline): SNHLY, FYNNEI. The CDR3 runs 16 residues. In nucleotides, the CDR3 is TGTGCCATTACTTCGATGAGGCTCTTCTTAACAGATACGCAGTATTTT. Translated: CAITSMRLFLTDTQYF.

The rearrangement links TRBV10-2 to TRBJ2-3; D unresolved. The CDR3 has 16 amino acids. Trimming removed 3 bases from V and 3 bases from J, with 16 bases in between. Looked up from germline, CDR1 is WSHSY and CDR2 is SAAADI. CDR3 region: CASSDTPLVATDTQYF. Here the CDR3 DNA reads TGCGCCAGCAGTGATACCCCTTTGGTAGCAACAGATACGCAGTATTTT.

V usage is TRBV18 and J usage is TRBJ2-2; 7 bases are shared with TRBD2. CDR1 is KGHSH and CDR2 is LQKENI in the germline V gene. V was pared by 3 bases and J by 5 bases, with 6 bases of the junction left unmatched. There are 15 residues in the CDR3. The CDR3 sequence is CASSPPPGRTGELFF. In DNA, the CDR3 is TGTGCCAGCTCACCCCCTCCCGGGAGGACCGGGGAGCTGTTTTTT.

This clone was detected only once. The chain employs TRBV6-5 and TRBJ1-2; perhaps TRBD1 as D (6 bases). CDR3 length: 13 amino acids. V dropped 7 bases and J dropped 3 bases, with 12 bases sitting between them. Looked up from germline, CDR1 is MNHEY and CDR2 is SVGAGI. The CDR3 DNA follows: TGTGCCAGCACCCGGACAGCGGACTATGGCTACACCTTC. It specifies CASTRTADYGYTF.